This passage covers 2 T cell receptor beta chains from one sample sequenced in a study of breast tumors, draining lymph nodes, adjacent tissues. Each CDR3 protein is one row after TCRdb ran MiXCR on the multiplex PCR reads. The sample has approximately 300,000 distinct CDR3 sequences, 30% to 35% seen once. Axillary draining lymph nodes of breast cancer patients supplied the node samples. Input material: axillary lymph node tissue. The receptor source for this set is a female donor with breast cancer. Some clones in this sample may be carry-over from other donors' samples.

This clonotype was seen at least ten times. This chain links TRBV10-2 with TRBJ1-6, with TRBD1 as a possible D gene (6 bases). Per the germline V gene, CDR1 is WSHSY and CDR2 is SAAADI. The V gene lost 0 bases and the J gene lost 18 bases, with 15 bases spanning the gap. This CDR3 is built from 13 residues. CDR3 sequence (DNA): TGCGCCAGCAGTGAGTCGAGGGGGGTCGAGGACCACTTT. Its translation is CASSESRGVEDHF.

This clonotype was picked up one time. CDR3 DNA: TGTGCCAGCCCCGGGGCAAATCAGCCCCAGCATTTT. Its protein product is CASPGANQPQHF. J is TRBJ1-5 and V is TRBV7-3, with D possibly being TRBD1 (5 bases). The CDR3 runs 12 residues. Trimming took off 8 bases at V and 4 bases at J, with 9 bases between the two ends. Germline CDR1 SGHTA, CDR2 FQGTGA.